The clone carrying this T cell receptor (beta chain) occurred a few times. RNA, at about 0.45 to 1 ug, was reverse transcribed with random hexamers. The method of amplification for TCR beta CDR3 was immunoSEQ multiplex PCR, covering 54 Vbeta and 13 Jbeta. MiXCR, run by TCRdb on the immunoSEQ multiplex PCR reads, gives a single entry per CDR3 protein. The sample consists of roughly 200,000 distinct CDR3 sequences, about 95% of them appearing once. The sample comes from a study of CD8 T cells in Susac syndrome. The receptor's source is a human donor in good health. The sample taken for sequencing was CD4+ T cells from PBMCs.

DNA of the CDR3: TGTGCCAGCTCTCCGGGACTAGCGAATAATGAGCAGTTCTTC. Residues: CASSPGLANNEQFF. The rearrangement joins TRBV12-3 or TRBV12-4 to TRBJ2-1, with TRBD2 matching over 10 bases. This CDR3 comprises 14 residues. Unmatched junction bases numbered 8, after V lost 8 bases and J lost 7 bases.